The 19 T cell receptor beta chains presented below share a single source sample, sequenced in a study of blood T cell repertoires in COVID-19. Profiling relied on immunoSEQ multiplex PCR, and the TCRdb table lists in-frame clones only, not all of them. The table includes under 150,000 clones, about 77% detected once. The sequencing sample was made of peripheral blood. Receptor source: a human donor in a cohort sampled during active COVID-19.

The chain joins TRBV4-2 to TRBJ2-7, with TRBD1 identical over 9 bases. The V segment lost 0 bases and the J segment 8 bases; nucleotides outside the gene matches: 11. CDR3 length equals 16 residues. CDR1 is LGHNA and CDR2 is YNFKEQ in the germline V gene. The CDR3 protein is CASSQDQVGTGSQQYF. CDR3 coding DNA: TGTGCCAGCAGCCAAGATCAGGTTGGGACAGGGAGTCAGCAGTACTTC.

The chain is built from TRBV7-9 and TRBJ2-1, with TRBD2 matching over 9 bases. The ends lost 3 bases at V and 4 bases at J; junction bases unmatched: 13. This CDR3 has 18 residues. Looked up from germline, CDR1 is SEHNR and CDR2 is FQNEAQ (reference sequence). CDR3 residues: CASSFTLSAGGSYNEQFF. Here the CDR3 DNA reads TGTGCCAGCAGCTTTACATTATCGGCGGGAGGGTCGTACAATGAGCAGTTCTTC.

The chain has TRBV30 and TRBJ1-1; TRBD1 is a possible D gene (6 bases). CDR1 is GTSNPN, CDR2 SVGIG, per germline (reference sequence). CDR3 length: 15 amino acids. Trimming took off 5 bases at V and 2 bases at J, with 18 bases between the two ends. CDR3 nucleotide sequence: TGTGCCTGGCAGATACTGGACAGTCTAAACACTGAAGCTTTCTTT. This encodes CAWQILDSLNTEAFF.

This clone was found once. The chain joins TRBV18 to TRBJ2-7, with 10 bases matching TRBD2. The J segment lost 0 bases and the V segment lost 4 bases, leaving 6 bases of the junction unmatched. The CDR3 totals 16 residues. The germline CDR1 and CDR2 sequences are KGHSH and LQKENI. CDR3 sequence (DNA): TGTGCCAGCTCACAAGCAAGCGGGGGGGCCTCCTACGAGCAGTACTTC. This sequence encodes CASSQASGGASYEQYF.

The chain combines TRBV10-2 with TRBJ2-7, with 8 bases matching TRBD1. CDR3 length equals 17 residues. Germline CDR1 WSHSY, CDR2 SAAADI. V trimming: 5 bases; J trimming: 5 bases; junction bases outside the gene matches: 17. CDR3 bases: TGCGCCAGCAGTCTAGCTATCTTGGACAGGGATTGGGACGAGCAGTACTTC. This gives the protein CASSLAILDRDWDEQYF.

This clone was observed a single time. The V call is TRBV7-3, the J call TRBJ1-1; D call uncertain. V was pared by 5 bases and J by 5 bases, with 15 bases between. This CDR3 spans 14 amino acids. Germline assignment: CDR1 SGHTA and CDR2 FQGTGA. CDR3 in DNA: TGTGCCAGCAGCCGGGCAGAGGGCAATACTGAAGCTTTCTTT. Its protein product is CASSRAEGNTEAFF.

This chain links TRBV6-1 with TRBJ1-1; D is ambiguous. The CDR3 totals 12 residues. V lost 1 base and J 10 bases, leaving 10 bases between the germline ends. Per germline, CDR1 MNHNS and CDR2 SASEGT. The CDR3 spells CASSEGLGGAFF. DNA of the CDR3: TGTGCCAGCAGTGAAGGACTCGGAGGAGCTTTCTTT.

CDR3 protein: CASSYGGAGSGELFF. CDR3 DNA: TGTGCCAGCAGTTATGGGGGGGCGGGCTCCGGGGAGCTGTTTTTT. The chain carries TRBV27 and TRBJ2-2; TRBD2 might be the D (7 bases). The length of the CDR3 is 15 residues. V dropped 4 bases and J dropped 6 bases, with 15 bases sitting between them. Germline-derived CDR1 and CDR2 are MNHEY and SMNVEV (reference sequence).

The CDR3 loop is CASSLRGQETQYF. Written as DNA, the CDR3 is TGTGCCAGCTCACTCCGGGGTCAAGAGACCCAGTACTTC. This chain joins TRBV18 and TRBJ2-5; D may be TRBD2 (5 bases). Trimming left V 4 bases short and J 2 bases short, with 8 bases between. The CDR3 extends over 13 amino acids. Germline CDR1 is KGHSH and CDR2 is LQKENI.

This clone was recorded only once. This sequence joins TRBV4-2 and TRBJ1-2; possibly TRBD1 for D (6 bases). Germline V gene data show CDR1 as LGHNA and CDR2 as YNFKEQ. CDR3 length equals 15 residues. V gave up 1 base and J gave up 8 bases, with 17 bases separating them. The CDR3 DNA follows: TGTGCCAGCAGCCAAGTCGGCGGGCGAGGGGGAGGCTACACCTTC. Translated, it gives CASSQVGGRGGGYTF.

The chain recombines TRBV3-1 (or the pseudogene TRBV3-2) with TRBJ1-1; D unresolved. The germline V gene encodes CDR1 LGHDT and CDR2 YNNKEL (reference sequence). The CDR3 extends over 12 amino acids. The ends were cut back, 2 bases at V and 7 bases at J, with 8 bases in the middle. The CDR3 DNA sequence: TGTGCCAGCAGCCAATCTTCCGTTGAAGCTTTCTTT. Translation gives CASSQSSVEAFF.

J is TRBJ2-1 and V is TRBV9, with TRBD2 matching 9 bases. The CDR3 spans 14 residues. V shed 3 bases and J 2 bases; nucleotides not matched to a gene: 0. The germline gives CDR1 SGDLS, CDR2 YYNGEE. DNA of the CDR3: TGTGCCAGCAGCGCTAGCGGGGCCTACAATGAGCAGTTCTTC. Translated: CASSASGAYNEQFF.

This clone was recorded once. In nucleotides, the CDR3 is TGTGCCAGCTCACCTACCCCTGGGACAGCTATTAGCTCTGGGGCCAACGTCCTGACTTTC. It translates to CASSPTPGTAISSGANVLTF. V is TRBV18 and J is TRBJ2-6; 7 bases are shared with TRBD1. This CDR3 comprises 20 residues. V gave up 3 bases and J gave up 0 bases; unmatched junction bases: 14. CDR1 and CDR2 from the germline V gene are KGHSH and LQKENI.

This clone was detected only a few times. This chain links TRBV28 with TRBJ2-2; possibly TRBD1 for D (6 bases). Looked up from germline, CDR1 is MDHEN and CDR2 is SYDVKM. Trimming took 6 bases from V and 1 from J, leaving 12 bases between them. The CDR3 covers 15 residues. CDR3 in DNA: TGTGCCAGCAGCACCCTAGGGGGGAACACCGGGGAGCTGTTTTTT. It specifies CASSTLGGNTGELFF.

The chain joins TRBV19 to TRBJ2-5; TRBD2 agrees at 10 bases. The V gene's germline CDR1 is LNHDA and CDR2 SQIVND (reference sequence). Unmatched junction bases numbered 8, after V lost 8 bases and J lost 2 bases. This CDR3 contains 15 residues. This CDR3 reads CASRRTSGPQETQYF. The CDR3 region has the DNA TGTGCCAGTCGGAGGACTAGCGGACCTCAAGAGACCCAGTACTTC. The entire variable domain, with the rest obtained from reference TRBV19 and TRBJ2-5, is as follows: DGGITQSPKYLFRKEGQNVTLSCEQNLNHDAMYWYRQDPGQGLRLIYYSQIVNDFQKGDIAEGYSVSREKKESFPLTVTSAQKNPTAFYLCASRRTSGPQETQYFGPGTRLLVL.

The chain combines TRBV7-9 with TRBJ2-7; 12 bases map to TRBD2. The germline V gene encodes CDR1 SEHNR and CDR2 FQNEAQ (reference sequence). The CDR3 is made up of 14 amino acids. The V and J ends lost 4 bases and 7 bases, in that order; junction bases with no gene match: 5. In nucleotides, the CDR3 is TGTGCCAGCAGCTCTAGCGGGGGGGCGCGAGAGCAGTACTTC. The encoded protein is CASSSSGGAREQYF.

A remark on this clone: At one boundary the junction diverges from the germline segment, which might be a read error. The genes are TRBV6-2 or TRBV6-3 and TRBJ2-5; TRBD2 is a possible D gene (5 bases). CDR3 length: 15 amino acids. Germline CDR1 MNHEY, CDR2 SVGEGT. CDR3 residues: CASSRYPDWALKGDF. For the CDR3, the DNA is TGTGCCAGCAGCCGTTACCCGGACTGGGCTTTAAAAGGTGACTTC.

Here the CDR3 reads CASSPNPGAYEQYF. The CDR3 DNA is TGTGCCAGCTCACCCAATCCAGGGGCCTACGAGCAGTACTTC. This chain connects TRBV18 to TRBJ2-7, with D perhaps matching TRBD1 (6 bases). The length of the CDR3 is 14 residues. Germline CDR1 KGHSH, CDR2 LQKENI. The germline V and J ends were trimmed by 3 bases and 2 bases, with 11 bases remaining between them.

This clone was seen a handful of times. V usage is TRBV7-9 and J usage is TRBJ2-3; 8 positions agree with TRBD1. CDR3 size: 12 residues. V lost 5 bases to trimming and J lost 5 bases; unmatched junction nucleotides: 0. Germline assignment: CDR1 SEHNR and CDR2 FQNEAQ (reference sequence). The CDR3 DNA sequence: TGTGCCAGCAGCACAGGGGGAGATACGCAGTATTTT. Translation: CASSTGGDTQYF.